The 6 T cell receptor beta chains below were found in one sample sequenced in a study of metastatic and nonmetastatic thyroid tumors. TCRdb re-called clones via MiXCR from the PCR reads. The table records 7,000 to 8,000 clones, about 30% of them present only once. All patients were untreated before thyroid surgery. Sequencing was carried out using tumor tissue. These receptors originate from a male donor with papillary thyroid cancer or a benign thyroid nodule (not recorded which). Some clones in this sample may be carry-over from other donors' samples.

This clone was observed a few times. The V call is TRBV6-1, the J call TRBJ2-2, with 9 bases that match TRBD1. The CDR3 has 15 amino acids. Trimming took 7 bases from V and 5 from J; bases not matched to a gene: 8. The germline gives CDR1 MNHNS, CDR2 SASEGT. The CDR3 loop is CASTVNRGRTGELFF. The CDR3 DNA sequence: TGTGCCAGCACCGTAAACAGGGGGCGGACCGGGGAGCTGTTTTTT.

This sequence joins TRBV10-1 and TRBJ1-1; D gene ambiguous. Trimming removed 2 bases at V and 1 base at J, with 8 bases between. The CDR3 covers 14 residues. Germline assignment: CDR1 WNHNN and CDR2 SYGVQD (reference sequence). CDR3 sequence reads: CASSETATNTEAFF. The CDR3 nucleotides are TGCGCCAGCAGTGAGACCGCTACGAACACTGAAGCTTTCTTT.

This clone occurred many times. The chain combines TRBV7-8 with TRBJ2-3; D call uncertain. The CDR3 extends over 11 amino acids. V lost 7 bases to trimming and J lost 5 bases, with 7 bases between them. Germline V lookup: CDR1 SGHVS, CDR2 FQNEAQ. The CDR3 region has the DNA TGTGCCAGCACCACCGGAGATACGCAGTATTTT. This sequence encodes CASTTGDTQYF.

The V gene is TRBV6-1, the J gene TRBJ1-5; 7 bases are a match to TRBD1. V trimming: 8 bases; J trimming: 7 bases; junction bases outside the gene matches: 11. CDR1 and CDR2 (germline): MNHNS, SASEGT. The CDR3 runs 14 residues. The CDR3 protein is CASRFTGEGQPQHF. Here the CDR3 DNA reads TGTGCCAGCCGCTTCACAGGGGAAGGACAGCCCCAGCATTTT.

This clone came up a few times. This chain links TRBV2 with TRBJ1-5; TRBD1 matches 11 bases. This CDR3 comprises 14 residues. Per the germline V gene, CDR1 is SNHLY and CDR2 is FYNNEI. J lost 5 bases, V lost 6 bases, and 3 bases had no gene match. CDR3 nucleotides: TGTGCCAGCAGAGGGACAGGGGGGCATCAGCCCCAGCATTTT. Translation: CASRGTGGHQPQHF.

Within the sample, this clone is medium-sized. The V gene is TRBV7-8, the J gene TRBJ2-1; 8 nucleotides match TRBD1. The CDR3 is 17 residues long. V was clipped by 3 bases and J by 5 bases; unmatched bases: 12. The germline CDR1 and CDR2 sequences are SGHVS and FQNEAQ. The CDR3 protein is CASSFRSGQGLNNEQFF. The CDR3 region has the DNA TGTGCCAGCAGCTTTCGATCCGGACAGGGACTTAACAATGAGCAGTTCTTC.